The 31 T cell receptor beta chains presented below share a single source sample, sequenced in a study of immune reconstitution after stem cell transplant in scleroderma. From the RT-PCR reads, TCRdb called clonotypes with MiXCR, one entry per CDR3 protein. The sample contains fewer than 5,000 distinct CDR3 sequences, approximately 8.5% of which appear only once. The sample was acquired before or after autologous hematopoietic stem cell transplantation (not recorded which). These receptors all stem from a male donor with systemic sclerosis.

This clonotype was recorded a few times. V gene TRBV20-1 combines with J gene TRBJ2-1, with TRBD2 matching over 12 bases. CDR3 length: 15 residues. V lost 6 bases to trimming and J lost 6 bases; unmatched junction nucleotides: 9. From germline, CDR1 is DFQATT and CDR2 SNEGSKA (reference sequence). The CDR3 region has the DNA TGCAGTGCACCGACTAGCGGGAGTCGCGGCAATGAGCAGTTCTTC. The encoded protein is CSAPTSGSRGNEQFF.

V gene TRBV20-1 combines with J gene TRBJ2-3; possibly TRBD1 or TRBD2 for D (6 bases each). The V gene lost 0 bases and the J gene lost 0 bases, with 16 bases spanning the gap. CDR1 DFQATT and CDR2 SNEGSKA come from the germline V gene (reference sequence). This CDR3 is built from 17 residues. This chain's CDR3 is CSARDWGEQGSTDTQYF. CDR3 coding DNA: TGCAGTGCTAGAGATTGGGGGGAGCAGGGGAGCACAGATACGCAGTATTTT.

This clonotype was recorded a few times. J is TRBJ2-1 and V is TRBV20-1; D remains ambiguous. The length of the CDR3 is 12 residues. Between the trimmed V and J ends, which lost 3 bases and 5 bases, there was a span of 8 bases. Germline V gives CDR1 DFQATT, CDR2 SNEGSKA (reference sequence). DNA for the CDR3: TGCAGTGCTAGTGAGAGTAACAATGAGCAGTTCTTC. This sequence encodes CSASESNNEQFF.

This clonotype is judged medium-sized (0.01 to 0.1%). The chain joins TRBV11-2 to TRBJ1-6; D not certain. The CDR3 runs 15 residues. From germline, CDR1 is SGHAT and CDR2 FQNNGV. Trimming removed 2 bases from V and 4 bases from J, with 9 bases in between. CDR3 residues: CASSLSQSYNSPLHF. In DNA form, the CDR3 reads TGTGCCAGCAGCTTAAGTCAGTCTTATAATTCACCCCTCCACTTT.

V is TRBV4-1 and J is TRBJ1-2; D not certain. CDR3 length equals 16 residues. V was trimmed by 3 bases and J by 8 bases, leaving 22 bases between them. Germline V lookup: CDR1 MGHRA, CDR2 YSYEKL. Here the CDR3 DNA reads TGCGCCAGCAGCCAGTTCCCGAAACAGCCCGGTCTCGGCTACACCTTC. It codes for CASSQFPKQPGLGYTF.

The rearrangement joins TRBV20-1 to TRBJ2-4; tentatively, D is TRBD1 (6 bases). Germline CDR1 DFQATT, CDR2 SNEGSKA (reference sequence). The V end lost 6 bases, the J end lost 0 bases, and 15 bases lay between the germline ends. The CDR3 sequence is 15 residues long. The CDR3 DNA reads TGCAGTGCCCCGAGTAGGACAGTAGCCAAAAACATTCAGTACTTC. Its protein product is CSAPSRTVAKNIQYF.

This clonotype is deemed medium-sized (0.01 to 0.1%). V and J are TRBV4-2 and TRBJ1-4; 8 nucleotides line up with TRBD1. The trim removed 2 bases at V and 7 bases at J, leaving 15 bases unmatched. This CDR3 comprises 18 residues. From germline, CDR1 is LGHNA and CDR2 YNFKEQ. As DNA, the CDR3 is TGTGCCAGCAGCCAATCTACCCCATCGGGACAGGCTACTGAAAAACTGTTTTTT. This translates into CASSQSTPSGQATEKLFF.

By share, this clonotype counts as medium-sized. This chain links TRBV29-1 with TRBJ1-1; D uncertain. Looked up from germline, CDR1 is SQVTM and CDR2 is ANQGSEA. The CDR3 loop spans 8 amino acids. CDR3 sequence: CSTTEAFF. The CDR3 coding sequence is TGCAGTACCACTGAAGCTTTCTTT. Filled out from reference TRBV29-1 and TRBJ1-1, the complete variable domain reads SAVISQKPSRDICQRGTSLTIQCQVDSQVTMMFWYRQQPGQSLTLIATANQGSEATYESGFVIDKFPISRPNLTFSTLTVSNMSPEDSSIYLCSTTEAFFGQGTRLTVV.

This clonotype was found a few times. The rearrangement links TRBV27 to TRBJ2-7; D not resolved. The CDR3 spans 14 residues. Trimming shortened V by 3 bases and J by 3 bases, and 12 bases separated the two germline ends. Germline-derived CDR1 and CDR2 are MNHEY and SMNVEV (reference sequence). The CDR3 here is CASSFAGLGYEQYF. CDR3 nucleotides: TGTGCCAGCAGTTTTGCCGGGTTGGGCTACGAGCAGTACTTC.

This clonotype was observed a few times. The V and J genes are TRBV20-1 and TRBJ2-1; weak D call: TRBD2 (6 bases). The CDR3 length is 17 residues. The germline V and J ends were trimmed by 0 bases and 5 bases, with 20 bases remaining between them. The germline CDR1 and CDR2 sequences are DFQATT and SNEGSKA (reference sequence). The CDR3 reads CSAREPRVEGKDNEQFF. CDR3 DNA: TGCAGTGCTAGAGAACCCCGGGTGGAGGGGAAGGACAATGAGCAGTTCTTC.

The chain has TRBV5-6 and TRBJ1-2; perhaps TRBD1 as D (5 bases). V lost 0 bases to trimming and J lost 6 bases, with 9 bases between them. Per germline, CDR1 SGHDT and CDR2 YYEEEE. The CDR3 runs 13 residues. The CDR3 sequence is CASSLVPGHGYTF. CDR3 DNA: TGTGCCAGCAGCTTGGTACCAGGGCATGGCTACACCTTC.

The chain links TRBV7-9 to TRBJ2-5; tentative D call: TRBD2 (6 bases). Trimming shortened V by 1 base and J by 1 base, and 16 bases separated the two germline ends. The germline V gene encodes CDR1 SEHNR and CDR2 FQNEAQ (reference sequence). The CDR3 totals 17 residues. The CDR3 is CASSLDWASDLQETQYF. CDR3 bases: TGTGCCAGCAGCTTAGATTGGGCTAGCGACCTCCAAGAGACCCAGTACTTC.

By proportion, this clonotype is medium-sized (0.01 to 0.1%). The chain combines TRBV25-1 with TRBJ1-3; no definite D call. CDR1 and CDR2 (germline): MGHDK, SYGVNS. The germline V and J ends were trimmed by 2 bases and 8 bases, with 7 bases remaining between them. The CDR3 has 12 residues. CDR3 protein: CASSETRDTIYF. In nucleotides, the CDR3 is TGTGCCAGCAGTGAAACTAGGGACACCATATATTTT.

This clonotype turned up a few times. V and J are TRBV10-3 and TRBJ1-5, with D uncertain. The V and J ends lost 0 bases and 1 base respectively, with 4 bases between them. This CDR3 is 14 amino acids long. The V gene's germline CDR1 is ENHRY and CDR2 SYGVKD. Written as DNA, the CDR3 is TGTGCCATCAGTGAGTCGTCGAGCAATCAGCCCCAGCATTTT. This encodes CAISESSSNQPQHF.

By share of the sample, this clonotype is medium-sized. The rearrangement uses TRBV4-3 and TRBJ2-3; the D is unclear. Per germline, CDR1 LGHNA and CDR2 YSLEER. CDR3 size: 16 residues. V was cut by 0 bases and J by 0 bases, with 10 bases left in between. The DNA for the CDR3 is TGCGCCAGCAGCCAAGACTTTTCATCTAGCACAGATACGCAGTATTTT. Its translation: CASSQDFSSSTDTQYF.

This clonotype was seen only a few times. The chain is built from TRBV20-1 and TRBJ2-1; TRBD1 might be the D (6 bases). V lost 1 base and J lost 10, with 20 bases in between. The V gene's germline CDR1 is DFQATT and CDR2 SNEGSKA (reference sequence). The CDR3 totals 15 residues. The DNA for the CDR3 is TGCAGTGCTAGAGGTTCCGGACAGAACGTAGGGGAGCAGTTCTTC. It is translated as CSARGSGQNVGEQFF.

Within the sample, this clonotype is medium-sized (0.01 to 0.1%). J is TRBJ2-5 and V is TRBV7-2; D gene ambiguous. Trimming pared 0 bases from V and 2 bases from J, leaving 16 bases between. The CDR3 has 17 amino acids. Germline CDR1 reads SGHTA; CDR2 reads FQGNSA. The DNA of the CDR3 is TGTGCCAGCAGCTTAGCGGGTAGCAAATACTCTCAAGAGACCCAGTACTTC. Translated: CASSLAGSKYSQETQYF.

This clonotype showed up just a few times. The J gene is TRBJ2-1, the V gene TRBV29-1, with D possibly matching TRBD2 (5 bases). This CDR3 region has 14 residues. CDR1 and CDR2 from the germline V gene are SQVTM and ANQGSEA. The germline V and J ends were trimmed by 5 bases and 6 bases, with 17 bases remaining between them. CDR3 sequence reads: CSVHTRLLINEQFF. In DNA form, the CDR3 reads TGCAGCGTTCATACTAGACTTTTAATCAATGAGCAGTTCTTC.

The V gene is TRBV29-1, the J gene TRBJ2-3; D is perhaps TRBD2 (6 bases). The CDR3 extends over 14 amino acids. Between the trimmed V and J ends, which lost 5 bases and 2 bases, there was a span of 14 bases. The germline gives CDR1 SQVTM, CDR2 ANQGSEA. In nucleotides, the CDR3 is TGCAGCGTTTACCGGGAGAGGAACACAGATACGCAGTATTTT. Its protein product is CSVYRERNTDTQYF.

This clonotype showed up just a few times. The J gene is TRBJ1-4, the V gene TRBV27, with D maybe TRBD1 (5 bases). V gave up 2 bases and J gave up 8 bases, with 12 bases separating them. Germline CDR1 is MNHEY and CDR2 is SMNVEV (reference sequence). This CDR3 spans 14 amino acids. The CDR3 DNA reads TGTGCCAGCAGTTTAGGGGGGTCTCGGGAAAAACTGTTTTTT. Translation: CASSLGGSREKLFF.

The chain is built from TRBV7-2 and TRBJ2-2; D may be TRBD1 (6 bases). The CDR3 is 15 amino acids. Germline-derived CDR1 and CDR2 are SGHTA and FQGNSA. V lost 1 base and J 5 bases, leaving 11 bases between the germline ends. The CDR3 DNA reads TGTGCCAGCAGCTTAGACAGGGTCGGAACCGGGGAGCTGTTTTTT. Translating it yields CASSLDRVGTGELFF.

The chain carries TRBV5-1 and TRBJ2-1; perhaps TRBD1 as D (6 bases). The CDR3 runs 18 residues. The V end lost 0 bases, the J end lost 2 bases, and 18 bases lay between the germline ends. The germline CDR1 and CDR2 sequences are SGHRS and YFSETQ. Written as DNA, the CDR3 is TGCGCCAGCAGCTTGGACAGGGCCAAAGGCTTCCCCTACAATGAGCAGTTCTTC. This translates into CASSLDRAKGFPYNEQFF.

This clonotype ranks as medium-sized. This sequence joins TRBV20-1 and TRBJ2-3; TRBD2 agrees at 8 bases. The trim removed 0 bases at V and 4 bases at J, leaving 6 bases unmatched. This CDR3 spans 15 amino acids. Germline loops: CDR1 DFQATT, CDR2 SNEGSKA (reference sequence). The CDR3 here is CSARDRRGGADTQYF. The CDR3 coding sequence is TGCAGTGCTAGAGATCGTCGGGGGGGCGCAGATACGCAGTATTTT.

This chain links TRBV5-1 with TRBJ1-1; TRBD1 is a possible D gene (5 bases). The germline V and J ends were trimmed by 0 bases and 0 bases, with 15 bases remaining between them. Germline lookup yields CDR1 SGHRS and CDR2 YFSETQ. This CDR3 is built from 17 residues. Here the CDR3 reads CASSLDPGWGVNTEAFF. The CDR3 bases are TGCGCCAGCAGCTTGGATCCTGGATGGGGGGTGAACACTGAAGCTTTCTTT.

The CDR3 loop reads CSVKRGQLLDTEAFF. The DNA for the CDR3 is TGCAGCGTTAAGCGGGGCCAGCTATTGGACACTGAAGCTTTCTTT. V and J are TRBV20-1 and TRBJ1-1; weak D call: TRBD1 (5 bases). CDR3 size: 15 residues. Germline V gives CDR1 DFQATT, CDR2 SNEGSKA (reference sequence).

This clonotype was found a few times. The chain links TRBV6-5 to TRBJ2-7; D is perhaps TRBD2 (6 bases). V lost 4 bases to trimming and J lost 6 bases, with 16 bases between them. Germline V CDR1 and CDR2: MNHEY, SVGAGI. The length of the CDR3 is 14 residues. CDR3 sequence reads: CASSSSKDYGEQYF. CDR3 DNA sequence: TGTGCCAGCAGTTCCTCCAAGGACTATGGCGAGCAGTACTTC.

By frequency in the sample, this clonotype is medium-sized. This chain links TRBV5-1 with TRBJ2-2; a weak D match, TRBD2 (6 bases). The CDR3 is 15 residues long. V lost 5 bases to trimming and J lost 3 bases, with 14 bases between them. The V gene's germline CDR1 is SGHRS and CDR2 YFSETQ. CDR3 protein: CASREGARDTGELFF. CDR3 coding DNA: TGCGCCAGCAGGGAGGGAGCCCGAGACACCGGGGAGCTGTTTTTT.

This clonotype is medium-sized in the sample. The chain carries TRBV7-9 and TRBJ1-3, with TRBD1 as a possible D gene (5 bases). The CDR3 runs 13 residues. Trimming left V 11 bases short and J 0 bases short, with 11 bases between. Germline V gives CDR1 SEHNR, CDR2 FQNEAQ (reference sequence). The CDR3 sequence: CAARGHSGNTIYF. The CDR3 DNA reads TGTGCCGCGAGGGGCCACTCTGGAAACACCATATATTTT.

This clonotype was picked up a small number of times. This chain links TRBV6-5 with TRBJ1-2; 11 bases are shared with TRBD1. The CDR3 extends over 14 amino acids. After removal of 3 bases from V and 7 bases from J, the junction contained 4 bases not matched to a gene. CDR1 MNHEY and CDR2 SVGAGI come from the germline V gene. The CDR3, as DNA: TGTGCCAGCAGTTATCTAGGACAGGGGGCTGGCTACACCTTC. It specifies CASSYLGQGAGYTF.

This clonotype was seen a few times. This chain uses TRBV7-6 with TRBJ2-7; 12 bases are a match to TRBD1. The CDR3 sequence is 14 residues long. Per germline, CDR1 SGHVS and CDR2 FNYEAQ. With 5 bases clipped from V and 7 bases from J, the junction kept 6 bases outside the gene matches. CDR3 in amino acids: CASSLGTGGREQYF. The CDR3 DNA reads TGTGCCAGCAGCCTCGGGACAGGGGGCAGGGAGCAGTACTTC.

This clonotype is termed medium-sized. V is TRBV6-2 or TRBV6-3 and J is TRBJ2-3; 7 bases are a match to TRBD2. This CDR3 comprises 16 residues. CDR1 is MNHEY, CDR2 SVGEGT, per germline. The trim removed 2 bases at V and 4 bases at J, leaving 9 bases unmatched. The CDR3 loop reads CASSYLAGEVSDTQYF. In nucleotides, the CDR3 is TGTGCCAGCAGTTACCTGGCGGGAGAGGTATCAGATACGCAGTATTTT.